This passage covers 20 T cell receptor beta chains from one sample sequenced in a study of shared clonotypes between healthy human individuals. Profiling relied on immunoSEQ multiplex PCR, and the TCRdb table lists in-frame clones only, not all of them. This table holds just over 2,000,000 clones, 95% found once. Sequencing was performed on naive CD4+ T cells sorted from blood. Documented subset: CD45RA+ positively selected. These TCRs come from a man between 18 and 29 years old in good health.

With respect to this clone: The germline gene is not matched at one end of the junction; a read error may be the cause. V usage is TRBV7-9 and J usage is TRBJ2-2; TRBD2 aligns across 7 bases. This CDR3 spans 16 amino acids. Per the germline V gene, CDR1 is SEHNR and CDR2 is FQNEAQ (reference sequence). The DNA for the CDR3 is TGTGCCAGCAGCCGACTAGAGGCGGGAGCTCCCGGAGAGCTGTTTTTT. This encodes CASSRLEAGAPGELFF.

The DNA of the CDR3 is TGTGCCAGCAGTGAAATGGGCGGGATAAACACCGGGGAGCTGTTTTTT. Translation gives CASSEMGGINTGELFF. The chain links TRBV2 to TRBJ2-2; possible D gene TRBD2, 6 bases. Germline V CDR1 and CDR2: SNHLY, FYNNEI. Trimming removed 2 bases at V and 2 bases at J, with 12 bases between. The CDR3 runs 16 residues.

The V call is TRBV5-4, the J call TRBJ2-3, with D uncertain. CDR1 is SGHNT and CDR2 is YYREEE in the germline V gene (reference sequence). The CDR3 extends over 14 amino acids. V lost 0 bases and J 5 bases, leaving 10 bases between the germline ends. Written as DNA, the CDR3 is TGTGCCAGCAGCTTGGACGGTTGGGTAGATACGCAGTATTTT. Amino acids: CASSLDGWVDTQYF.

V is TRBV6-5 and J is TRBJ1-2; D uncertain. The ends were cut back, 6 bases at V and 6 bases at J, with 20 bases in the middle. CDR3 length: 15 amino acids. Germline V lookup: CDR1 MNHEY, CDR2 SVGAGI. The CDR3 DNA is TGTGCCAGCAGCCCCGGCGGCTTACTCGGCCATGGCTACACCTTC. This gives the protein CASSPGGLLGHGYTF.

This sequence joins TRBV11-2 and TRBJ1-3; D is unclear. Per germline, CDR1 SGHAT and CDR2 FQNNGV. The CDR3 is 16 amino acids. V gave up 3 bases and J gave up 0 bases, with 12 bases separating them. The CDR3 region has the DNA TGTGCCAGCAGCTTTCGAAGAGGTGTCTCTGGAAACACCATATATTTT. This sequence encodes CASSFRRGVSGNTIYF.

The chain recombines TRBV11-3 with TRBJ2-2; 8 positions agree with TRBD1. Germline V gives CDR1 SGHNT, CDR2 YENEEA. CDR3 size: 14 residues. V was pared by 5 bases and J by 6 bases, with 5 bases of the junction left unmatched. The CDR3 sequence: CASSVGQVPGELFF. The CDR3 DNA reads as TGTGCCAGCAGCGTGGGACAGGTCCCCGGGGAGCTGTTTTTT.

V usage is TRBV7-3 and J usage is TRBJ1-2; possible D gene TRBD1, 5 bases. Trimming took 1 base from V and 5 from J, leaving 11 bases between them. Germline CDR1 is SGHTA and CDR2 is FQGTGA. The CDR3 spans 14 residues. CDR3: CASSLSPGNYGYTF. The DNA for the CDR3 is TGTGCCAGCAGCTTAAGTCCAGGGAATTATGGCTACACCTTC.

The chain carries TRBV5-1 and TRBJ1-1, with D possibly matching TRBD1 (6 bases). The CDR3 contains 15 residues. CDR1 SGHRS and CDR2 YFSETQ come from the germline V gene. Between the trimmed V and J ends, which lost 5 bases and 1 base, there was a span of 15 bases. The DNA of the CDR3 is TGCGCCAGCAGTCCGGGGGCAGGGTGGAACACTGAAGCTTTCTTT. Protein product: CASSPGAGWNTEAFF.

The CDR3 sequence: CASSRTGGSPYEQYF. The CDR3 nucleotides read TGTGCCAGCTCACGGACAGGGGGATCCCCCTACGAGCAGTACTTC. This chain connects TRBV18 to TRBJ2-7; 10 positions match TRBD1. The CDR3 covers 15 residues. Germline values: CDR1 KGHSH, CDR2 LQKENI. V gave up 4 bases and J gave up 2 bases; unmatched junction bases: 5.

This clone was observed a single time. The V gene is TRBV4-3, the J gene TRBJ2-2; no reliable D call. The CDR3 length is 15 residues. Deletions cut 2 bases from V and 3 bases from J, with 10 bases between. CDR1 and CDR2 from the germline V gene are LGHNA and YSLEER. CDR3 region: CASSQTAGHTGELFF. DNA for the CDR3: TGCGCCAGCAGCCAAACGGCCGGGCACACCGGGGAGCTGTTTTTT.

The chain recombines TRBV6-1 with TRBJ1-4, with 9 bases that match TRBD1. CDR3 length equals 14 residues. The J segment lost 7 bases and the V segment lost 6 bases, leaving 6 bases of the junction unmatched. In germline, CDR1 is MNHNS, CDR2 SASEGT. The CDR3 sequence: CASRGTGLPEKLFF. In nucleotides, the CDR3 is TGTGCCAGCAGGGGGACAGGGCTACCTGAAAAACTGTTTTTT.

The chain employs TRBV6-6 and TRBJ1-4, with 8 nucleotides matching TRBD1. The CDR3 consists of 15 residues. V gave up 6 bases and J gave up 4 bases; unmatched junction bases: 7. Germline loops: CDR1 MNHNY, CDR2 SVGAGI (reference sequence). DNA for the CDR3: TGTGCCAGCAGCTTGACAGGGGCCCTTAATGAAAAACTGTTTTTT. As protein: CASSLTGALNEKLFF.

The chain combines TRBV4-3 with TRBJ2-3; 10 bases match TRBD2. The CDR3 runs 18 residues. V shed 0 bases, J shed 4 bases, and the junction held 10 bases outside the gene matches. Germline CDR1 LGHNA, CDR2 YSLEER. The CDR3 nucleotides read TGCGCCAGCAGCCAAGACCCCCAAGGGCTAGCGGGAGCAGATACGCAGTATTTT. This gives the protein CASSQDPQGLAGADTQYF.

The chain recombines TRBV2 with TRBJ1-5; no reliable D call. Germline CDR1 is SNHLY and CDR2 is FYNNEI. The germline V and J ends were trimmed by 6 bases and 7 bases, with 13 bases remaining between them. The CDR3 is made up of 13 amino acids. CDR3 sequence reads: CASRRTAGQPQHF. CDR3 coding DNA: TGTGCCAGCAGGAGGACGGCGGGACAGCCCCAGCATTTT. Filled out from reference TRBV2 and TRBJ1-5, the complete variable domain reads EPEVTQTPSHQVTQMGQEVILRCVPISNHLYFYWYRQILGQKVEFLVSFYNNEISEKSEIFDDQFSVERPDGSNFTLKIRSTKLEDSAMYFCASRRTAGQPQHFGDGTRLSIL.

The chain combines TRBV2 with TRBJ2-7; perhaps D is TRBD1 or TRBD2 (6 bases each). Trimming took off 10 bases at V and 0 bases at J, with 13 bases between the two ends. Germline loops: CDR1 SNHLY, CDR2 FYNNEI. The CDR3 is made up of 13 amino acids. CDR3: CATTGASSYEQYF. The CDR3 nucleotides are TGTGCCACCACGGGGGCGAGCTCCTACGAGCAGTACTTC.

The chain recombines TRBV4-1 with TRBJ1-6; 7 positions agree with TRBD1. The CDR3 extends over 16 amino acids. Germline lookup yields CDR1 MGHRA and CDR2 YSYEKL. V was pared by 3 bases and J by 5 bases, with 7 bases of the junction left unmatched. The CDR3 protein is CASSHFQGGDNSPLHF. CDR3 DNA sequence: TGCGCCAGCAGCCACTTCCAGGGGGGTGATAATTCACCCCTCCACTTT.

The chain couples TRBV28 to TRBJ1-4; a weak D match, TRBD1 (6 bases). This CDR3 has 13 amino acids. V was clipped by 8 bases and J by 8 bases, with 15 bases between them. Germline V lookup: CDR1 MDHEN, CDR2 SYDVKM. CDR3 DNA sequence: TGTGCCAGCCGCCCGGGGGCCAAGGAAAAACTGTTTTTT. Residues: CASRPGAKEKLFF.

Regarding this clone: The sample holds other DNA sequences that translate to the same CDR3. The chain combines TRBV6-5 with TRBJ2-7, with 7 positions matching TRBD1. Looked up from germline, CDR1 is MNHEY and CDR2 is SVGAGI. The CDR3 loop spans 15 amino acids. With V trimmed by 2 bases and J by 0 bases, 4 bases remained unmatched. The CDR3 region is CASSYGGQSSYEQYF. In DNA, the CDR3 is TGTGCCAGCAGTTACGGGGGACAGAGCTCCTACGAGCAGTACTTC.

This chain joins TRBV19 and TRBJ1-2; 8 bases fit TRBD1. CDR1 LNHDA and CDR2 SQIVND come from the germline V gene (reference sequence). This CDR3 comprises 16 residues. The trim removed 4 bases at V and 4 bases at J, leaving 11 bases unmatched. The CDR3: CASSTKRQGLSYGYTF. CDR3 in DNA: TGTGCCAGTAGTACGAAAAGACAGGGGCTCAGCTATGGCTACACCTTC.

The J gene is TRBJ1-6, the V gene TRBV6-6; D is undetermined. The CDR3 is 15 residues long. CDR1 is MNHNY and CDR2 is SVGAGI in the germline V gene (reference sequence). V shed 2 bases and J shed 0 bases, with 5 bases lying between them. CDR3 in DNA: TGTGCCAGCAGTTACCCAGGCTCCTATAATTCACCCCTCCACTTT. Its translation: CASSYPGSYNSPLHF.